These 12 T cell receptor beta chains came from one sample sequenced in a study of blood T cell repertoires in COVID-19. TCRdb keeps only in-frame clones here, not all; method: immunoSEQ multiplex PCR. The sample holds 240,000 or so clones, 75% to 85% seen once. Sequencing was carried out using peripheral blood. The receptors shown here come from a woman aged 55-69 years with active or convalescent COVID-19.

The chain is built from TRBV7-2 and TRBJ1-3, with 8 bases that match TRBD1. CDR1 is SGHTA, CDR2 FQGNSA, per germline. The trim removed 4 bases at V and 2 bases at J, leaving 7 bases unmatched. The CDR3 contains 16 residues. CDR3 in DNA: TGTGCCAGCAGCTCTCAGGGGGCGGGGGCTGGAAACACCATATATTTT. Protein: CASSSQGAGAGNTIYF.

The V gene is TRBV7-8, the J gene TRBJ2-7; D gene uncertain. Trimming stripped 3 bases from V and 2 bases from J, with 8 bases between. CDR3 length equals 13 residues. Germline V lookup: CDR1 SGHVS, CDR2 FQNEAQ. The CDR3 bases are TGTGCCAGCAGCTTCTCAGGTCCCTACGAGCAGTACTTC. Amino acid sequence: CASSFSGPYEQYF.

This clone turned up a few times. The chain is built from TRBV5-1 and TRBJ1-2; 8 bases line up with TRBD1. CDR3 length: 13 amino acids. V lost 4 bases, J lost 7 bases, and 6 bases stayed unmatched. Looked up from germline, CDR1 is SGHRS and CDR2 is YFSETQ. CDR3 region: CASSHGQGAGYTF. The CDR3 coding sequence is TGCGCCAGCAGCCACGGACAGGGCGCTGGCTACACCTTC. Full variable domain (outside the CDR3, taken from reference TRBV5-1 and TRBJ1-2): KAGVTQTPRYLIKTRGQQVTLSCSPISGHRSVSWYQQTPGQGLQFLFEYFSETQRNKGNFPGRFSGRQFSNSRSEMNVSTLELGDSALYLCASSHGQGAGYTFGSGTRLTVV.

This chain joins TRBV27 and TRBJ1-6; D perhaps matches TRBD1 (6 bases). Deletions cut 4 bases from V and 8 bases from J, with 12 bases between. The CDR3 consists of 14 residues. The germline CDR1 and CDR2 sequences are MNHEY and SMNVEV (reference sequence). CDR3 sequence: CASSYRVVDSPLHF. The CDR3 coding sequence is TGTGCCAGCAGTTACAGGGTGGTGGATTCACCCCTCCACTTT.

This chain's CDR3 is CASSIARLAGGLETQYF. The CDR3 bases are TGTGCCAGTAGTATCGCCAGACTAGCGGGGGGGCTAGAGACCCAGTACTTC. The chain combines TRBV19 with TRBJ2-5; 14 nucleotides align to TRBD2. This CDR3 has 17 amino acids. CDR1 and CDR2 from the germline V gene are LNHDA and SQIVND (reference sequence). The V gene end was trimmed by 3 bases and the J gene end by 4 bases; junction bases not matched to a gene: 7.

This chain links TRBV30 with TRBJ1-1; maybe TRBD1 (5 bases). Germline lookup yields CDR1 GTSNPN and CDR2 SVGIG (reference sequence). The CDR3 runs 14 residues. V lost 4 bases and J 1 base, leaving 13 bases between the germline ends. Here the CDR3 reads CAWNRGIANTEAFF. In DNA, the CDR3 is TGTGCCTGGAACCGGGGGATAGCGAACACTGAAGCTTTCTTT.

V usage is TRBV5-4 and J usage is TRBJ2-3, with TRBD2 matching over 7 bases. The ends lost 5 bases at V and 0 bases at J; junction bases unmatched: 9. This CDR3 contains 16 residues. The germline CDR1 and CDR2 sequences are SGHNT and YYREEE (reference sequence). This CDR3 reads CASRPGGTPSTDTQYF. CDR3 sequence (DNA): TGTGCCAGCAGACCCGGGGGGACCCCTAGCACAGATACGCAGTATTTT.

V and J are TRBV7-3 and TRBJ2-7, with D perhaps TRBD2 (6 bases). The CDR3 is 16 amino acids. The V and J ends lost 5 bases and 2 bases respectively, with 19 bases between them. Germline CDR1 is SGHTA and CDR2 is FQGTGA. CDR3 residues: CASSPYPASVPYEQYF. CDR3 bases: TGTGCCAGCAGCCCCTACCCGGCTAGCGTCCCCTACGAGCAGTACTTC.

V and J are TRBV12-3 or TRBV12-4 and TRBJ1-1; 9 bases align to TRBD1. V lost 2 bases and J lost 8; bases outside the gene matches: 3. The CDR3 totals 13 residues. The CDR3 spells CASSLWDRAEAFF. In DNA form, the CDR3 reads TGTGCCAGCAGTTTATGGGACAGGGCAGAAGCTTTCTTT.

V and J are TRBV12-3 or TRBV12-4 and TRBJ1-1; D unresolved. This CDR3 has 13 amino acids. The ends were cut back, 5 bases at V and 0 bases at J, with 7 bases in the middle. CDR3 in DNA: TGTGCCAGCAGTCAGTTCATGAACACTGAAGCTTTCTTT. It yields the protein CASSQFMNTEAFF.

CDR3 in DNA: TGTGCCAGCACCCCAGACAGGGGGCGGGCCTATGGCTACACCTTC. This encodes CASTPDRGRAYGYTF. V is TRBV6-5 and J is TRBJ1-2, with 10 nucleotides matching TRBD1. Germline V lookup: CDR1 MNHEY, CDR2 SVGAGI. This CDR3 region has 15 residues. J was trimmed by 4 bases and V by 7 bases; bases with no gene match: 9.

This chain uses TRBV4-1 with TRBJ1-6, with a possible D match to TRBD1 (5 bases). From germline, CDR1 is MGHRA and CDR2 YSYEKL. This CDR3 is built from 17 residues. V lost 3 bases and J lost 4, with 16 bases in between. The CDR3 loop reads CASSQYLPGLYNSPLHF. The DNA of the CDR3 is TGCGCCAGCAGCCAGTATCTACCGGGACTTTATAATTCACCCCTCCACTTT.